Reported below is one T cell receptor (beta chain). This record belongs to a study of Ad26.COV2.S vaccination and SARS-CoV-2 variants. Study details: COV1001, an Ad26.COV2.S trial, supplied this vaccine-arm donor. The vaccine Ad26.COV2.S was put into the muscle once, or twice with 56 days between.

The V and J ends lost 4 bases and 5 bases respectively, with 11 bases between them. CDR3 size: 13 residues. Germline V gives CDR1 SGHDN, CDR2 FVKESK. Treatment indicated: roughly 19 received Ad26.COV2.S at low or high dose, single or two shots; about five received placebo; per-sample allocation not given. Samples analyzed were those drawn on day 63 after the first vaccine or placebo injection. The individual, an adult aged 18-55 years, was a donor in Boston. Its platform was an Ad26 vector, and its expressed antigen was Wuhan-strain SARS-CoV-2 spike. The protocol was immunoSEQ multiplex PCR, while the TCRdb copy is restricted to in-frame clones and leaves out a portion. This table has around 450,000 clones, roughly 89% appearing once.

The chain carries TRBV14 and TRBJ1-2; no clear D. This TCR was recovered from a person between 18 and 59 years old who received the Ad26.COV2.S COVID-19 vaccine or a placebo. The specimen was peripheral blood, collected in a trial of Ad26.COV2.S vaccine versus placebo. In DNA form, the CDR3 reads TGTGCCAGCAGCCCCGGGCTCCAGTATGGCTACACCTTC. This encodes CASSPGLQYGYTF.